This T cell receptor (beta chain) emerged from a study of blood T cells in healthy people across ages. Study-level information: Per two T cells, template switching captured roughly one barcoded beta molecule. Study results and limitations: Across samples, TCR beta diversity tracked strongly with naive T cell percentage. The CMV status of each donor remained undetermined, and this could have confounded shifts in expanded clonotypes.

A second PCR of about 6 to 11 cycles used a sample-barcoded 5' primer and a J-beta primer mix. TCRdb independently ran MiXCR on the 5' RACE reads; one entry per CDR3 protein. Here the sample spans some 1,500,000 distinct CDR3 sequences, approximately 43% being singletons. Germline loops: CDR1 SEHNR, CDR2 FQNEAQ (reference sequence). The V gene lost 5 bases and the J gene lost 8 bases, with 18 bases spanning the gap. The CDR3 is 15 amino acids. Points on this clonotype: Its target is unknown.

Drawing of peripheral blood yielded about 9.6 milliliters from each donor. Sequencing input: blood. The rearrangement links TRBV7-9 to TRBJ1-4; D gene uncertain. The TCR originated in a woman aged 18-35 years in good health. The DNA for the CDR3 is TGTGCCAGCAGCCGCGACACCCAGATTACGGAAAAACTGTTTTTT. It specifies CASSRDTQITEKLFF.